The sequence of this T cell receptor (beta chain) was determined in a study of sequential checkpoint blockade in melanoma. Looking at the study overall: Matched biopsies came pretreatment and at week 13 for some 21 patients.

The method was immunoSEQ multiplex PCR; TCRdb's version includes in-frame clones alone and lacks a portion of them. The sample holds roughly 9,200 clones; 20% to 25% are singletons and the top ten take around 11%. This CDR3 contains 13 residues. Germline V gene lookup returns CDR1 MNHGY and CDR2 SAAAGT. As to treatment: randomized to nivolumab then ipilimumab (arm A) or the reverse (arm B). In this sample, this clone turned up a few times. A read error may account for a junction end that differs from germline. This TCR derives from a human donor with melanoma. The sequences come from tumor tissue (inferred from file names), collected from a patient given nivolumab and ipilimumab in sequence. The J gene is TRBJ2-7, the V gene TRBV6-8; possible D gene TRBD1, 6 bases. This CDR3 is CAISFGQSYEQYF. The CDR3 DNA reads TGTGCCATCAGTTTCGGACAGAGCTACGAGCAGTACTTC.